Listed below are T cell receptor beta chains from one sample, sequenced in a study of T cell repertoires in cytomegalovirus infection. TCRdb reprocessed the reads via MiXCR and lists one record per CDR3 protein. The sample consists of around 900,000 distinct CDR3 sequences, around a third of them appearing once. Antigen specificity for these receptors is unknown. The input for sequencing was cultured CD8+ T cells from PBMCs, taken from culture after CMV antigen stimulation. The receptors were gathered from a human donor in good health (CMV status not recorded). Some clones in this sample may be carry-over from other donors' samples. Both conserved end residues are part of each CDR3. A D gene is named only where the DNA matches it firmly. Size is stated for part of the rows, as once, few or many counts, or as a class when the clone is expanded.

TGCAGTGCTAGAGTGGGCGGGGGGAACCTTCCTAGCACAGATACGCAGTATTTT	CSARVGGGNLPSTDTQYF	TRBD2	TRBJ2-3	TRBV20-1	few
TGTGCCAGCAGCTTACCTACTTCTAGCAATCAGCCCCAGCATTTT	CASSLPTSSNQPQHF	NA	TRBJ1-5	TRBV7-8	many
TGTGCCAGCAGCCCTAGCCCGGACAGGGACACTGAAGCTTTCTTT	CASSPSPDRDTEAFF	TRBD1	TRBJ1-1	TRBV11-3	NA
TGTGCCAGCAGTTGGGGGGTTAGCAATCAGCCCCAGCATTTT	CASSWGVSNQPQHF	NA	TRBJ1-5	TRBV27	few
TGTGCCACCAGCAAAGAGTCGGAGGGGATCCCTGAAGCTTTCTTT	CATSKESEGIPEAFF	NA	TRBJ1-1	TRBV15	once
TGTACCAGCATCACTCGACAACTTAGGGGACAGGGGGCTACGGATGAGCAGTTCTTC	CTSITRQLRGQGATDEQFF	TRBD1	TRBJ2-1	TRBV7-6	NA
TGTGCCAGCAGCTCCGCTACCGGGGAGCAGTTTTTT	CASSSATGEQFF	NA	TRBJ2-2	TRBV7-6	NA
TGTGCTAGCAGCCCAGAAAGCGGGGGGCCGTACAATGAGCAGTTCTTC	CASSPESGGPYNEQFF	TRBD2	TRBJ2-1	TRBV7-6	once
TGTGCCAGTAGTATAGACGGGGGCTACAATGAGCAGTTCTTC	CASSIDGGYNEQFF	NA	TRBJ2-1	TRBV19	few
TGTGCCAGCAGCTATCTCGGACAGAACTATGGCTACACCTTC	CASSYLGQNYGYTF	NA	TRBJ1-2	TRBV7-9	few
TGTGCCAGCACCCCCCGGGGGAGCATGAACACTGAAGCTTTCTTT	CASTPRGSMNTEAFF	NA	TRBJ1-1	TRBV28	few
TGTGCCAGCAGCTTGGGTAGGGGCCCTGAAGCTTTCTTT	CASSLGRGPEAFF	NA	TRBJ1-1	TRBV5-6	few
TGTGCCACCAGCACGGACTCATGGGACACTGAAGCTTTCTTT	CATSTDSWDTEAFF	NA	TRBJ1-1	TRBV15	NA
TGCGCCAGCAGCCAAGATAAGGGAGGGAACAATCAGCCCCAGCATTTT	CASSQDKGGNNQPQHF	NA	TRBJ1-5	TRBV4-1	few
TGTGCCAGCAGTGGGGGGACTACCCCCTACGAGCAGTACTTC	CASSGGTTPYEQYF	TRBD2	TRBJ2-7	TRBV2	NA
TGTGCCAGCAGCGTTCCCCCATCGGGGGCTACAGATACGCAGTATTTT	CASSVPPSGATDTQYF	NA	TRBJ2-3	TRBV9	NA
TGTGCCAGTAGCCTCCCGGGACAATTCTACGAGCAGTACTTC	CASSLPGQFYEQYF	NA	TRBJ2-7	TRBV19	NA
TGTGCCAGCAGCTCAAAAGACAGGGGATCCTACGAGCAGTACTTC	CASSSKDRGSYEQYF	TRBD1	TRBJ2-7	TRBV7-6	NA
TGTGCCAGCAGCTACCGGGACAGGAGGTGGTGGAGGCTGTTTTTT	CASSYRDRRWWRLFF	TRBD1	TRBJ2-2	TRBV7-9	NA
TGTGCCAGCACCCCAGGGGGTGGGGGTGGTTTCTTT	CASTPGGGGGFF	TRBD1	TRBJ1-1	TRBV11-2	few
TGTGCCAGCAGGCAGGGTTTCCCAGATACGCAGTATTTT	CASRQGFPDTQYF	NA	TRBJ2-3	TRBV6-1	NA
TGTGCCAGTAGTTGGGACAGTGGAAATGAAAAACTGTTTTTT	CASSWDSGNEKLFF	TRBD1	TRBJ1-4	TRBV19	NA
TGTGCCAGCAGCTTTGTCCAGGGGGCTTCAGATGGCTACACCTTC	CASSFVQGASDGYTF	TRBD1	TRBJ1-2	TRBV5-8	NA
TGTGCCAGCAGTTCCCGGGACTTCGAGCAGTTCTTC	CASSSRDFEQFF	NA	TRBJ2-1	TRBV6-5	many
TGTGCCAGCAGCCCATTGCCCGGCAGAGCGGCGAACAATGAGCAGTTCTTC	CASSPLPGRAANNEQFF	NA	TRBJ2-1	TRBV3-1	NA
TGTGCCAACAGCTTAGCACCATCACCCGGGCCCCCCGAGTCGGCCCAGCATTTT	CANSLAPSPGPPESAQHF	NA	TRBJ1-5	TRBV7-6	NA
TGTGCCAGCAGGGCTGTAACAGGGTTGGACACTGAAGCTTTCTTT	CASRAVTGLDTEAFF	NA	TRBJ1-1	TRBV6-6	NA
TGTGCCAGTAGCCCCGGGACTAGCCTCTACAATGAGCAGTTCTTC	CASSPGTSLYNEQFF	TRBD2	TRBJ2-1	TRBV19	NA
TGCAGTGCTAGACCCAGGGAACCGGGAAACACCATATATTTT	CSARPREPGNTIYF	NA	TRBJ1-3	TRBV20-1	NA
TGCAGCGTTGACAGCTCTGGGGCCAACGTCCTGACTTTC	CSVDSSGANVLTF	NA	TRBJ2-6	TRBV29-1	few
TGTGCCACCAGCAGGGAGGGGGTCAATGAGCAGTTCTTC	CATSREGVNEQFF	NA	TRBJ2-1	TRBV15	NA
TGTGCCAGCAGGACCCGGGGAGAGCAGTACTTC	CASRTRGEQYF	NA	TRBJ2-7	TRBV7-9	few
TGTGCCAGCAGCGGCCGGGACCCCGAGGGGTTCTTC	CASSGRDPEGFF	NA	TRBJ2-1	TRBV7-9	NA
TGTGCCAGCAGCCTACCTGGACAGGGGGGAAACATTCAGTACTTC	CASSLPGQGGNIQYF	TRBD1	TRBJ2-4	TRBV7-9	NA
TGTGCCAGTAGTATTAAGGGGAGAGGTGGTCACTACAATGAGCAGTTCTTC	CASSIKGRGGHYNEQFF	NA	TRBJ2-1	TRBV19	few
TGTGCCAGCAGCCAGATCGGACAGGGGAATTCACCCCTCCACTTT	CASSQIGQGNSPLHF	TRBD1	TRBJ1-6	TRBV12-3/TRBV12-4	NA
TGCAGTGCCCCACAGAAAGGTACTGGGGCCAACGTCCTGACTTTC	CSAPQKGTGANVLTF	NA	TRBJ2-6	TRBV20-1	few
TGTGCCAGCAGTTACGGTAGCGGGGGGGGCGCAGATACGCAGTATTTT	CASSYGSGGGADTQYF	TRBD2	TRBJ2-3	TRBV6-2/TRBV6-3	NA
TGTGCCAGCAGTAAACAGGGCCCGAAAGAGACCCAGTACTTC	CASSKQGPKETQYF	NA	TRBJ2-5	TRBV12-3/TRBV12-4	NA
TGTGCCAGCAGCTTCAGGGTAAGCCTAATGATCGGTGGCACAGATACGCAGTATTTT	CASSFRVSLMIGGTDTQYF	NA	TRBJ2-3	TRBV5-5	NA
TGTGCCAGCAGCTTACTTTGGCAGGGCCACTACAATGAGCAGTTCTTC	CASSLLWQGHYNEQFF	NA	TRBJ2-1	TRBV7-6	NA
TGTGCCAGCAGCGTAGTCGGGAGCGGGGGGTTCAATGAGCAGTTCTTC	CASSVVGSGGFNEQFF	TRBD2	TRBJ2-1	TRBV9	few
TGTGCCAGCAGCTTAGTGGGAGAGGGCCTCACAGATACGCAGTATTTT	CASSLVGEGLTDTQYF	NA	TRBJ2-3	TRBV7-2	few
TGTGCCAGTAGTACGCGACAGGGGCACACTGAAGCTTTCTTT	CASSTRQGHTEAFF	TRBD1	TRBJ1-1	TRBV19	few
TGTGCCAGCAGCTCCCGGGACCTTCCCAAAAACTATGGCTACACCTTC	CASSSRDLPKNYGYTF	NA	TRBJ1-2	TRBV7-9	once
TGTGCCAGCAGCTCCACAGGGTCGAGAAGCAATCAGCCCCAGCATTTT	CASSSTGSRSNQPQHF	NA	TRBJ1-5	TRBV7-2	NA
TGTGCCAGCAGCGGGAGCCGGGACAGGGAAACTCCCTATGGCTACACCTTC	CASSGSRDRETPYGYTF	TRBD1	TRBJ1-2	TRBV9	NA
TGTGCCAGCAGCGCGCCGGGACGGCGTCAGCCCCAGCATTTT	CASSAPGRRQPQHF	NA	TRBJ1-5	TRBV9	few
TGTGCCAGCAGTTACTCCCACGAAAATACGCAGTATTTT	CASSYSHENTQYF	NA	TRBJ2-3	TRBV6-6	few
TGTGCCAGCAGTGAAGGTTTGAGGGGTCAATACTTC	CASSEGLRGQYF	NA	TRBJ2-7	TRBV6-1	NA
TGCGCCAGCAGCCAGCCTTCTACAGGAGTGAACAATCAGCCCCAGCATTTT	CASSQPSTGVNNQPQHF	NA	TRBJ1-5	TRBV4-1	few
TGTGCCAGCAGTTATAATGCGGGAGATTCTAATGAGCAGTTCTTC	CASSYNAGDSNEQFF	TRBD2	TRBJ2-1	TRBV6-5	many
TGTGCCAACAGACCGGACGGTGGCAATCAGCCCCAGCATTTT	CANRPDGGNQPQHF	NA	TRBJ1-5	TRBV27	NA
TGTGCCAGCAGTACGACACCGGGCTTTAAGGGGGAGACCCAGTACTTC	CASSTTPGFKGETQYF	NA	TRBJ2-5	TRBV6-1	few
TGTGCCAGCAGTTTGGGGGACCCTCGGACAGATGAGCAGTTCTTC	CASSLGDPRTDEQFF	NA	TRBJ2-1	TRBV12-3/TRBV12-4	NA
TGTGCCAGCAGTGACTCAGGCGGGACAGCCAGGTCACCCCTCCACTTT	CASSDSGGTARSPLHF	TRBD1	TRBJ1-6	TRBV6-2/TRBV6-3	NA
TGTGCCAGCAGCTTAACAGGGGGCTTTGCTCAGCCCCAGCATTTT	CASSLTGGFAQPQHF	TRBD1	TRBJ1-5	TRBV7-8	many
TGCAGTGCTACCGAACCCTTGGCAGATACGCAGTATTTT	CSATEPLADTQYF	NA	TRBJ2-3	TRBV20-1	few
TGTGCCAGCAACCCGGCTAGCGGGGCCCACAATGAGCAGTTCTTC	CASNPASGAHNEQFF	TRBD2	TRBJ2-1	TRBV6-2/TRBV6-3	NA